These 7 T cell receptor beta chains came from one sample sequenced in a study of blood T cell repertoires in COVID-19. Assay: immunoSEQ multiplex PCR; the TCRdb copy retains only in-frame clones and omits some. Among 140,000 or so clones listed, approximately 85% were seen once. Sample: PBMCs or T cells enriched from blood (not recorded which). These receptor sequences come from a woman between 45 and 65 years old with acute COVID-19.

Only one count was recorded for this clone. CDR3 sequence reads: CASSLGSDRYYGYTF. CDR3 sequence (DNA): TGTGCCAGCAGCTTAGGGTCCGATCGGTATTATGGCTACACCTTC. This sequence joins TRBV7-9 and TRBJ1-2, with D unresolved. The germline gives CDR1 SEHNR, CDR2 FQNEAQ (reference sequence). The CDR3 loop spans 15 amino acids. V was trimmed by 1 base and J by 5 bases, leaving 14 bases between them.

CDR3 in amino acids: CASSQRTGVGYTF. CDR3 sequence (DNA): TGCGCCAGCAGCCAAAGGACAGGGGTGGGCTACACCTTC. This chain links TRBV4-1 with TRBJ1-2; 9 bases are a match to TRBD1. V gave up 2 bases and J gave up 8 bases; unmatched junction bases: 3. The CDR3 length is 13 residues. Germline values: CDR1 MGHRA, CDR2 YSYEKL.

This clone has just one count. The chain has TRBV4-1 and TRBJ1-1; D unclear. Germline assignment: CDR1 MGHRA and CDR2 YSYEKL. The CDR3 is made up of 15 amino acids. Between the trimmed V and J ends, which lost 1 base and 0 bases, there was a span of 9 bases. The CDR3 DNA reads as TGCGCCAGCAGCCAAGTTGGCTCTTTGAACACTGAAGCTTTCTTT. This gives the protein CASSQVGSLNTEAFF.

The genes are TRBV5-1 and TRBJ2-7; tentative D call: TRBD2 (6 bases). This CDR3 has 16 amino acids. CDR1 SGHRS and CDR2 YFSETQ come from the germline V gene. The ends were cut back, 5 bases at V and 2 bases at J, with 20 bases in the middle. The CDR3: CASSPNTGLGAYEQYF. The CDR3 DNA is TGCGCCAGCAGTCCAAATACGGGACTCGGGGCCTACGAGCAGTACTTC.

The chain couples TRBV19 to TRBJ1-2, with D uncertain. Trimming took 6 bases from V and 2 from J, leaving 10 bases between them. Per germline, CDR1 LNHDA and CDR2 SQIVND (reference sequence). This CDR3 contains 13 residues. CDR3 sequence: CASRLQSNYGYTF. The CDR3 DNA reads as TGTGCCAGTAGGCTACAGTCGAACTATGGCTACACCTTC.

This clone has a single count. The chain employs TRBV9 and TRBJ1-4, with D unresolved. This CDR3 has 14 amino acids. The ends were cut back, 1 base at V and 8 bases at J, with 12 bases in the middle. CDR1 and CDR2 from the germline V gene are SGDLS and YYNGEE. The CDR3 coding sequence is TGTGCCAGCAGCGTATTGGGAGATCAGGAAAAACTGTTTTTT. Protein product: CASSVLGDQEKLFF.

The J gene is TRBJ2-2, the V gene TRBV5-1, with 8 bases fitting TRBD1. With V trimmed by 0 bases and J by 6 bases, 10 bases remained unmatched. Per germline, CDR1 SGHRS and CDR2 YFSETQ. The CDR3 has 17 residues. The CDR3 protein is CASSLVSQGAYAGELFF. The CDR3 nucleotides are TGCGCCAGCAGCTTGGTATCCCAGGGGGCGTATGCCGGGGAGCTGTTTTTT.